This TCR beta chain was observed in a study of identifying expanded T cells in peripheral blood (dated by TCRdb to between 2018 and 2021). With respect to the entire study: Technical replicates were generated by sequencing separate aliquots of the same genomic DNA pool, and four replicates were compared pairwise.

During the collection period, no infections or other immune events were recorded for the healthy donors. To calibrate time-dependent variance in a beta-binomial model of T-cell clone differential abundance, blood repertoires from healthy donors were used as a training cohort. The training cohort was composed of roughly 10 healthy donors, 3 female and 7 male. An age range of about 29 to 65 years, with an average of around 44 years, was recorded for the donors. Whole blood, obtained from a commercial supplier, was collected from each healthy donor at three time points spaced approximately two weeks apart. For immunosequencing, genomic DNA was extracted from whole blood that had not been sorted. The immunoSEQ Assay, which relies on bias-controlled multiplex PCR amplification of genomic DNA, was used to profile TCRbeta CDR3 regions. The study's processing was this. To quantify the absolute abundance of each unique TCRbeta CDR3 region, the sequences were collapsed and filtered. Differential abundance was tested with two models: a binomial (Fisher-equivalent) model and a beta-binomial model that adds time-dependent variance fitted from healthy donors. Any clone with fewer than 5 combined templates was excluded, and a clone was called differentially abundant if its Benjamini-Hochberg FDR was below 0.01. Using the form v = (b*log(k)+a)^2, the beta-binomial variance was modeled as a function of the total template count across the two samples. TCRdb limited this immuneACCESS table to in-frame rearrangements with V and J called. A share of clones is missing; checked studies link under half to unresolved V genes, and the rest is unexplained. The V and J calls and the clone size are those of that table, but D and trimming were determined from the DNA. This sample holds over 75,000 clones; 70% to 90% were observed only once. The leading ten clones occupy approximately 4% of the sample.

The full study reports these points: The authors expected that biological variance in healthy repertoires might rise further over much longer intervals, such as months to years. The binomial model flagged roughly 1.2 differentially abundant clones between technical replicates but about 16 over around two weeks and around 20 over about four weeks. Variance in clone template counts between approximately 2-week samples significantly increased with total template count across all healthy donors. Across all healthy-donor time intervals, the beta-binomial model significantly lowered both the number of clones called differentially abundant and the false-positive rate.

As to this clone: This clone's antigen is unknown. No qualities accompany the bases; no much larger clone lies one base away.

The sequence derives from a person aged 18 to 69 in good health. Specimen: blood.

The DNA sequence is given as TGTGCCTGGGCGGGGGACAGGAGCCTGGAGCAGTACTTC. Its translation reads: CAWAGDRSLEQYF. The chain is made from TRBV30 and TRBJ2-7; the best D guess is TRBD1, with 8 bases matching. For CDR1 and CDR2, the germline V gene (reference sequence) lists GTSNPN and SVGIG. V is shortened by 5 bases, J by 7 bases, and the region joining them spans 18 bases. From cysteine to phenylalanine, the CDR3 is 13 amino acids long. Only CDR3 DNA is held: 39 bases, read in frame from base 1.